One sample yielded the 21 T cell receptor beta chains listed below, sequenced in a study of shared clonotypes between healthy human individuals. The assay was immunoSEQ multiplex PCR, and TCRdb's table has in-frame clones only and misses some. The data hold about 2.3 million clones, with approximately 95% observed a single time. The specimen was naive CD4+ T cells from PBMCs. The subset was: CD45RA+ positively selected. The source is a man aged 18 to 29 in good health. Some clones in this sample may be carry-over from other donors' samples.

The J gene is TRBJ2-6, the V gene TRBV30; D is unresolved. Per the germline V gene, CDR1 is GTSNPN and CDR2 is SVGIG (reference sequence). This CDR3 spans 17 amino acids. Trimming left V 2 bases short and J 3 bases short, with 17 bases between. Here the CDR3 DNA reads TGTGCCTGGAGTCGATTATATAGGGCGGATGGGGCCAACGTCCTGACTTTC. It codes for CAWSRLYRADGANVLTF.

This sequence joins TRBV7-9 and TRBJ1-5, with no clear D. CDR1 SEHNR and CDR2 FQNEAQ come from the germline V gene (reference sequence). CDR3 size: 16 residues. With 6 bases removed from V and 3 bases from J, the gap between germline ends came to 18 bases. Written as DNA, the CDR3 is TGTGCCAGCAGTTCGGGGTTCGGCTCTCCCAATCAGCCCCAGCATTTT. Its protein is CASSSGFGSPNQPQHF.

This chain links TRBV6-5 with TRBJ2-7; 8 positions match TRBD2. The length of the CDR3 is 14 residues. Germline CDR1 reads MNHEY; CDR2 reads SVGAGI. The trim removed 6 bases at V and 2 bases at J, leaving 6 bases unmatched. This chain's CDR3 is CASRILAGAYEQYF. CDR3 DNA sequence: TGTGCCAGCAGGATCCTAGCGGGTGCCTACGAGCAGTACTTC.

V is TRBV5-1 and J is TRBJ1-3; D is unresolved. CDR1 is SGHRS, CDR2 YFSETQ, per germline. The CDR3 consists of 15 residues. The V end was cut by 3 bases, the J end by 3 bases, with 13 bases between. The CDR3 coding sequence is TGCGCCAGCAGCTCTCCGGGGATCCGTGGAAACACCATATATTTT. Its translation is CASSSPGIRGNTIYF.

In its sample, this clone was seen once. The V gene is TRBV6-1, the J gene TRBJ2-4, with D perhaps TRBD1 or TRBD2 (6 bases each). V gave up 0 bases and J gave up 7 bases, with 16 bases separating them. Germline V gives CDR1 MNHNS, CDR2 SASEGT. The CDR3 is 16 amino acids. This chain's CDR3 is CASSEAETGRGNIQYF. CDR3 nucleotides: TGTGCCAGCAGTGAAGCGGAGACAGGTCGGGGGAACATTCAGTACTTC.

Here the CDR3 reads CASATELGTASRSYEQYF. The CDR3 DNA sequence: TGTGCCAGTGCGACCGAACTCGGGACAGCTTCAAGGTCCTACGAGCAGTACTTC. The chain combines TRBV28 with TRBJ2-7; 7 bases are shared with TRBD1. The germline CDR1 and CDR2 sequences are MDHEN and SYDVKM. The CDR3 totals 18 residues. V lost 9 bases and J lost 1; bases outside the gene matches: 21.

The chain is built from TRBV5-4 and TRBJ2-5; 9 nucleotides align to TRBD1. The CDR3 extends over 18 amino acids. The V gene's germline CDR1 is SGHNT and CDR2 YYREEE (reference sequence). V lost 0 bases to trimming and J lost 5 bases; unmatched junction nucleotides: 14. The CDR3 coding sequence is TGTGCCAGCAGCTTGGGTGGAAAACAGGGGGCGTTTCTGGAGACCCAGTACTTC. This translates into CASSLGGKQGAFLETQYF.

V gene TRBV30 combines with J gene TRBJ2-1; 12 bases are shared with TRBD2. The CDR3 consists of 14 residues. V was pared by 2 bases and J by 8 bases, with 4 bases of the junction left unmatched. Germline-derived CDR1 and CDR2 are GTSNPN and SVGIG (reference sequence). CDR3 loop: CAWSSTSGSHEQFF. The CDR3 DNA reads TGTGCCTGGAGTTCGACTAGCGGGAGCCATGAGCAGTTCTTC.

This chain links TRBV6-1 with TRBJ2-7; D is uncertain. Germline values: CDR1 MNHNS, CDR2 SASEGT. CDR3 length equals 14 residues. Trimming removed 11 bases at V and 6 bases at J, with 23 bases between. The CDR3 spells CACAAQPASGEQYF. DNA of the CDR3: TGTGCCTGCGCCGCACAACCGGCCTCCGGCGAGCAGTACTTC.

This chain's CDR3 is CASKGPRGGYTF. The CDR3 region has the DNA TGTGCCAGCAAGGGCCCCCGAGGGGGCTACACCTTC. V is TRBV6-5 and J is TRBJ1-2, with D uncertain. Germline loops: CDR1 MNHEY, CDR2 SVGAGI. The CDR3 runs 12 residues. Trimming shortened V by 7 bases and J by 8 bases, and 14 bases separated the two germline ends.

This clone was observed once. V gene TRBV27 combines with J gene TRBJ2-3, with 7 bases fitting TRBD2. Trimming took 6 bases from V and 5 from J; bases not matched to a gene: 14. This CDR3 spans 16 amino acids. Germline CDR1 and CDR2: MNHEY and SMNVEV (reference sequence). CDR3 nucleotides: TGTGCCAGCAGGTTGCTAGCGCGGGAGTCCGTAGATACGCAGTATTTT. Protein product: CASRLLARESVDTQYF.

As DNA, the CDR3 is TGTGCCAGCAGAACTAGGACACACTACGAGCAGTACTTC. Protein: CASRTRTHYEQYF. This chain uses TRBV6-6 with TRBJ2-7; D could derive from TRBD1 or TRBD2 (5 bases each). The CDR3 is made up of 13 amino acids. V dropped 6 bases and J dropped 3 bases, with 12 bases sitting between them. Germline loops: CDR1 MNHNY, CDR2 SVGAGI (reference sequence).

The rearrangement links TRBV29-1 to TRBJ2-1; D gene uncertain. V was pared by 5 bases and J by 4 bases, with 6 bases between. This CDR3 is built from 11 residues. Germline CDR1 SQVTM, CDR2 ANQGSEA. CDR3 protein: CSVSRYNEQFF. For the CDR3, the DNA is TGCAGCGTTTCAAGGTACAATGAGCAGTTCTTC.

The V and J genes are TRBV5-6 and TRBJ2-2; a weak D match, TRBD1 (5 bases). In germline, CDR1 is SGHDT, CDR2 YYEEEE. The V and J ends lost 2 bases and 5 bases respectively, with 19 bases between them. The CDR3 extends over 17 amino acids. This CDR3 reads CASSFLPPGLWTGELFF. Here the CDR3 DNA reads TGTGCCAGCAGCTTTCTTCCCCCAGGGTTGTGGACCGGGGAGCTGTTTTTT.

The rearrangement joins TRBV7-2 to TRBJ2-6; 7 bases are shared with TRBD1. The J segment lost 0 bases and the V segment lost 4 bases, leaving 0 bases of the junction unmatched. The V gene's germline CDR1 is SGHTA and CDR2 FQGNSA. This CDR3 comprises 15 residues. The CDR3 nucleotides are TGTGCCAGCAGCTCAGGGGGCTCTGGGGCCAACGTCCTGACTTTC. It is translated as CASSSGGSGANVLTF.

V gene TRBV11-2 combines with J gene TRBJ2-6, with D maybe TRBD1 (6 bases). The CDR3 loop spans 17 amino acids. The V end was cut by 5 bases, the J end by 0 bases, with 14 bases between. Germline CDR1 reads SGHAT; CDR2 reads FQNNGV. CDR3 residues: CASSAGQYLSGANVLTF. CDR3 DNA: TGTGCCAGCAGCGCCGGACAGTACCTCTCTGGGGCCAACGTCCTGACTTTC. Using reference TRBV11-2 and TRBJ2-6 for the parts outside the CDR3, the full variable domain is EAGVAQSPRYKIIEKRQSVAFWCNPISGHATLYWYQQILGQGPKLLIQFQNNGVVDDSQLPKDRFSAERLKGVDSTLKIQPAKLEDSAVYLCASSAGQYLSGANVLTFGAGSRLTVL.

In its sample, this clone was seen a few times. The J gene is TRBJ1-1, the V gene TRBV7-9; D call uncertain. V gave up 3 bases and J gave up 5 bases, with 13 bases separating them. Germline CDR1 is SEHNR and CDR2 is FQNEAQ (reference sequence). This CDR3 spans 14 amino acids. The DNA of the CDR3 is TGTGCCAGCAGCTTCCCTGGCCTGGGAACTGAAGCTTTCTTT. Translated, it gives CASSFPGLGTEAFF.

Turning to this clone: The junction departs from the called germline gene at one end, perhaps through a read error. This chain connects TRBV9 to TRBJ1-2; 11 positions match TRBD1. Germline loops: CDR1 SGDLS, CDR2 YYNGEE. The CDR3 extends over 16 amino acids. In nucleotides, the CDR3 is TGTGCCAGCAGCGTAGATCCAGGACAGGGGGCGGGGCTACCCCTTTTC. This codes for CASSVDPGQGAGLPLF.

The chain carries TRBV19 and TRBJ2-5; 7 bases line up with TRBD2. CDR1 is LNHDA and CDR2 is SQIVND in the germline V gene (reference sequence). This CDR3 is 16 amino acids long. V trimming: 10 bases; J trimming: 5 bases; junction bases outside the gene matches: 19. CDR3 loop: CATSLSGPAPVETQYF. Here the CDR3 DNA reads TGTGCCACCAGCCTTAGCGGGCCAGCCCCTGTTGAGACCCAGTACTTC.

The chain recombines TRBV14 with TRBJ2-7; TRBD1 agrees at 10 bases. The J segment lost 8 bases and the V segment lost 4 bases, leaving 11 bases of the junction unmatched. Germline V lookup: CDR1 SGHDN, CDR2 FVKESK. The CDR3 has 15 residues. The CDR3 is CASSLHPGQGSKQYF. In nucleotides, the CDR3 is TGTGCCAGCAGCCTGCATCCGGGACAGGGGTCCAAGCAGTACTTC.

The chain's CDR3 is CSAPSGGGYTF. The CDR3 region has the DNA TGCAGTGCCCCGAGTGGCGGAGGCTACACCTTC. V is TRBV20-1 and J is TRBJ1-2; D unresolved. Germline CDR1 is DFQATT and CDR2 is SNEGSKA (reference sequence). V was clipped by 6 bases and J by 8 bases, with 13 bases between them. The CDR3 covers 11 residues.